The 12 T cell receptor beta chains below were found in one sample sequenced in a study of cytomegalovirus exposure and HLA in healthy donors. Some clones are missing from TCRdb's copy, which holds only in-frame ones; the method was immunoSEQ multiplex PCR. The table records roughly 73,000 clones, roughly 95% of them present only once. The sequenced material came from PBMCs. All receptors derive from a young man in good health and CMV-seronegative.

The chain uses TRBV7-6 and TRBJ2-7; 7 bases are shared with TRBD1. V shed 5 bases and J 6 bases; nucleotides not matched to a gene: 10. The CDR3 runs 14 residues. CDR1 and CDR2 (germline): SGHVS, FNYEAQ. The CDR3 region is CASSPRMGQSEQYF. As DNA, the CDR3 is TGTGCCAGCAGCCCCAGGATGGGACAGAGCGAGCAGTACTTC.

The table lists this clone with a few counts. V gene TRBV5-1 combines with J gene TRBJ1-1, with a tentative D call TRBD1 (5 bases). Germline CDR1 is SGHRS and CDR2 is YFSETQ. The CDR3 has 15 residues. V shed 0 bases and J shed 3 bases, with 12 bases lying between them. CDR3 protein: CASSLVARVYTEAFF. The CDR3 region has the DNA TGCGCCAGCAGCTTGGTTGCCAGGGTTTACACTGAAGCTTTCTTT.

Only a few counts were recorded for this clone. The chain carries TRBV6-4 and TRBJ2-3; maybe TRBD2 (8 bases). V was pared by 6 bases and J by 6 bases, with 16 bases between. The CDR3 consists of 14 residues. Germline V gives CDR1 MRHNA, CDR2 SNTAGT. CDR3 sequence (DNA): TGTGCCAGCAGCCGGGAGGGGGCAGGGGATACGCAGTATTTT. Its protein is CASSREGAGDTQYF.

V usage is TRBV2 and J usage is TRBJ1-2; the D gene is possibly TRBD1 (5 bases). Per germline, CDR1 SNHLY and CDR2 FYNNEI. The CDR3 sequence is 13 residues long. The ends were cut back, 2 bases at V and 6 bases at J, with 10 bases in the middle. Written as DNA, the CDR3 is TGTGCCAGCAGTGAACAGGGCTTGGATGGCTACACCTTC. Translating gives CASSEQGLDGYTF.

The chain joins TRBV27 to TRBJ1-2, with D hard to call. With 4 bases removed from V and 0 bases from J, the gap between germline ends came to 12 bases. The CDR3 extends over 15 amino acids. Per the germline V gene, CDR1 is MNHEY and CDR2 is SMNVEV (reference sequence). CDR3 sequence reads: CASSSGAVANYGYTF. The CDR3 nucleotides are TGTGCCAGCAGTTCCGGAGCGGTAGCTAACTATGGCTACACCTTC.

The V call is TRBV6-4, the J call TRBJ1-2; possibly TRBD1 for D (6 bases). In germline, CDR1 is MRHNA, CDR2 SNTAGT. The CDR3 is made up of 18 amino acids. The germline V and J ends were trimmed by 3 bases and 4 bases, with 24 bases remaining between them. The CDR3 here is CASSERSPAAGGVYGYTF. For the CDR3, the DNA is TGTGCCAGCAGTGAAAGGTCGCCGGCGGCGGGGGGCGTCTATGGCTACACCTTC.

The chain recombines TRBV6-6 with TRBJ1-5, with D unclear. Looked up from germline, CDR1 is MNHNY and CDR2 is SVGAGI (reference sequence). Trimming removed 3 bases from V and 2 bases from J, with 14 bases in between. There are 16 residues in the CDR3. CDR3 region: CASSYHTGTGNQPQHF. CDR3 sequence (DNA): TGTGCCAGCAGTTATCATACGGGTACTGGCAATCAGCCCCAGCATTTT.

The chain is built from TRBV5-6 and TRBJ1-1, with D possibly matching TRBD1 (6 bases). Germline CDR1 SGHDT, CDR2 YYEEEE. The CDR3 contains 16 residues. The V and J ends lost 6 bases and 5 bases respectively, with 23 bases between them. CDR3 residues: CASTYRGGQAGTEAFF. CDR3 DNA: TGTGCCAGCACCTACCGTGGGGGACAAGCGGGGACTGAAGCTTTCTTT.

The gene calls are TRBV7-2 and TRBJ2-2, with 7 bases lining up with TRBD2. Germline trimming cut 1 base from V and 3 bases from J; bases unmatched to any gene: 2. In germline, CDR1 is SGHTA, CDR2 FQGNSA. This CDR3 has 15 amino acids. The CDR3 spells CASSLVGLDTGELFF. For the CDR3, the DNA is TGTGCCAGCAGCTTAGTCGGACTAGACACCGGGGAGCTGTTTTTT.

This clone was seen only once. The chain recombines TRBV5-8 with TRBJ1-1; D is undetermined. Germline CDR1 reads SGHTS; CDR2 reads YDEGEE. The CDR3 spans 15 residues. V dropped 1 base and J dropped 3 bases, with 13 bases sitting between them. The chain's CDR3 is CASSLYSVLDTEAFF. Here the CDR3 DNA reads TGTGCCAGCAGCTTGTATTCAGTTTTGGACACTGAAGCTTTCTTT.

J is TRBJ2-7 and V is TRBV6-1; 8 positions agree with TRBD1. The CDR3 is made up of 13 amino acids. V lost 6 bases to trimming and J lost 6 bases; unmatched junction nucleotides: 7. CDR1 MNHNS and CDR2 SASEGT come from the germline V gene. For the CDR3, the DNA is TGTGCCAGCAGCCCGACAGGGGCGAGCGAGCAGTACTTC. Encoded protein: CASSPTGASEQYF.

The rearrangement joins TRBV7-9 to TRBJ2-3, with D perhaps matching TRBD1 (6 bases). V was cut by 8 bases and J by 3 bases, with 21 bases left in between. Germline CDR1 and CDR2: SEHNR and FQNEAQ (reference sequence). This CDR3 comprises 16 residues. In DNA, the CDR3 is TGTGCCAGCTTGAAGGGGGACAAGGTCCCTACAGATACGCAGTATTTT. It is translated as CASLKGDKVPTDTQYF.